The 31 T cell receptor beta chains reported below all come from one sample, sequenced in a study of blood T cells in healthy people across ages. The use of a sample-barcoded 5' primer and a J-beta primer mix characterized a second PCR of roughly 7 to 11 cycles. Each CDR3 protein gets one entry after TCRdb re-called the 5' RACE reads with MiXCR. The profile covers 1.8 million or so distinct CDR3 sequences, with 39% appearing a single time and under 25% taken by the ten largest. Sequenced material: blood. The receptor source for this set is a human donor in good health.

CDR3 in DNA: TGCAGCGTGGGGGGCGGGACTCTCTCCTACAATGAGCAGTTCTTC. Its translation is CSVGGGTLSYNEQFF. The genes are TRBV29-1 and TRBJ2-1; perhaps D is TRBD1 or TRBD2 (6 bases each). The CDR3 runs 15 residues. In germline, CDR1 is SQVTM, CDR2 ANQGSEA. With 6 bases removed from V and 0 bases from J, the gap between germline ends came to 15 bases.

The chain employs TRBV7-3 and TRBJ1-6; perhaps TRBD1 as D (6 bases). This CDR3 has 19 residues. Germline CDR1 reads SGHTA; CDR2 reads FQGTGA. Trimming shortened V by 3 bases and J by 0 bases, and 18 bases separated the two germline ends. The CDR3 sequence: CASSFTGLPFSSYNSPLHF. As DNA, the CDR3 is TGTGCCAGCAGCTTTACAGGGTTGCCCTTCAGCTCCTATAATTCACCCCTCCACTTT.

CDR3 residues: CSVPTGGDGYTF. CDR3 nucleotide sequence: TGCAGCGTCCCGACAGGGGGCGATGGCTACACCTTC. The chain carries TRBV29-1 and TRBJ1-2; 10 nucleotides agree with TRBD1. The trim removed 6 bases at V and 6 bases at J, leaving 4 bases unmatched. The CDR3 extends over 12 amino acids. Germline-derived CDR1 and CDR2 are SQVTM and ANQGSEA.

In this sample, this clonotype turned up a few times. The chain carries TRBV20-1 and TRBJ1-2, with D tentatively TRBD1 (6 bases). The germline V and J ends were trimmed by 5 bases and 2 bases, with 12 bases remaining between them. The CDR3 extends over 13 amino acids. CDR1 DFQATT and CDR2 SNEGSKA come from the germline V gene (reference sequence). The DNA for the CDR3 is TGCAGTGCTTCTTACACAGGGAACTATGGCTACACCTTC. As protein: CSASYTGNYGYTF.

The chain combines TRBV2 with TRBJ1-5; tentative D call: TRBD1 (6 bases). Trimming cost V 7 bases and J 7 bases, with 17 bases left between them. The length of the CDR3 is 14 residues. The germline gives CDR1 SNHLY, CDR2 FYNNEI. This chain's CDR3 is CASKLDRNGQPQHF. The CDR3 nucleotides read TGTGCCAGCAAGCTCGACAGGAATGGGCAGCCCCAGCATTTT. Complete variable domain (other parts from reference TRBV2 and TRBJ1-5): EPEVTQTPSHQVTQMGQEVILRCVPISNHLYFYWYRQILGQKVEFLVSFYNNEISEKSEIFDDQFSVERPDGSNFTLKIRSTKLEDSAMYFCASKLDRNGQPQHFGDGTRLSIL.

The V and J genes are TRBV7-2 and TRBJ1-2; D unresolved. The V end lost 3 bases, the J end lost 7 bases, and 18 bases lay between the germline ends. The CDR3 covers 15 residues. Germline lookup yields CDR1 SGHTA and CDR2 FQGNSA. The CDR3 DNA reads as TGTGCCAGCAGCTTTAGTAATAGGGAGGGTAGTGGCTACACCTTC. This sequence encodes CASSFSNREGSGYTF.

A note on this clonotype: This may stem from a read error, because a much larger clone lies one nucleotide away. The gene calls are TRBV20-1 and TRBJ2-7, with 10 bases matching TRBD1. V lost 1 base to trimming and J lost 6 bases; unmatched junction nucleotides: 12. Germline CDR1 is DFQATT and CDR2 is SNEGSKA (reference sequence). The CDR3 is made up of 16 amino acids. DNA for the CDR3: TGCAGTGCTAGAGTTTTGTGGGACAGGGGACCCTGCGAGCAGTACTTC. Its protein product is CSARVLWDRGPCEQYF.

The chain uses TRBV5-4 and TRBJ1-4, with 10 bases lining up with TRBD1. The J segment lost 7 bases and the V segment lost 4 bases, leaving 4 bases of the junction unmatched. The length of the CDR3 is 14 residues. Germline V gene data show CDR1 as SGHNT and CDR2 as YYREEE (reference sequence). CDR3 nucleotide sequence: TGTGCCAGCAGCACCCGGGACAGGGGTGAAAAACTGTTTTTT. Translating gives CASSTRDRGEKLFF.

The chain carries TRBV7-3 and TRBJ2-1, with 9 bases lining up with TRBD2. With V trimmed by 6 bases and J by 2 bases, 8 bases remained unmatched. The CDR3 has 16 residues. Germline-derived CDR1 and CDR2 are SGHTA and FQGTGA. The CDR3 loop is CASRPLAGRAYNEQFF. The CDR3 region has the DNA TGTGCCAGCAGGCCGCTAGCGGGGAGGGCCTACAATGAGCAGTTCTTC.

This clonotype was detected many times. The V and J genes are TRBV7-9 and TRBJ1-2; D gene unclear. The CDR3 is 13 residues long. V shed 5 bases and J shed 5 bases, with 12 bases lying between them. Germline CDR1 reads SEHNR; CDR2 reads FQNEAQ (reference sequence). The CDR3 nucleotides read TGTGCCAGCAGCGCGGCGGAGATTTATGGCTACACCTTC. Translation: CASSAAEIYGYTF.

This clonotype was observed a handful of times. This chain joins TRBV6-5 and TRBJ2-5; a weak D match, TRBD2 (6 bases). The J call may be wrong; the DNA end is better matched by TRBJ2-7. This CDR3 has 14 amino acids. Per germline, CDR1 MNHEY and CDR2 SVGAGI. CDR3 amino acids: CASSPPGADNEQYF. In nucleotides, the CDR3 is TGTGCCAGCAGTCCACCGGGAGCCGACAACGAGCAGTACTTC.

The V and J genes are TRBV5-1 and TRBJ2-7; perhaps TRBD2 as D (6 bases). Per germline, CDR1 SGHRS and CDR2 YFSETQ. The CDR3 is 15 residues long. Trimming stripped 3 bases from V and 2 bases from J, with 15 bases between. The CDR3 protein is CASSSERGVTYEQYF. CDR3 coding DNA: TGCGCCAGCAGCTCGGAACGCGGGGTTACCTACGAGCAGTACTTC.

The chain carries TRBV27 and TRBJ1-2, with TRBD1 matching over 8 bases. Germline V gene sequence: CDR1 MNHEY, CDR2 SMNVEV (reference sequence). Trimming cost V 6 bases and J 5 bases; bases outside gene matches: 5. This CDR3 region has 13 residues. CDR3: CASRGTGRYGYTF. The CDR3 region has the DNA TGTGCCAGCAGAGGGACAGGCCGGTATGGCTACACCTTC.

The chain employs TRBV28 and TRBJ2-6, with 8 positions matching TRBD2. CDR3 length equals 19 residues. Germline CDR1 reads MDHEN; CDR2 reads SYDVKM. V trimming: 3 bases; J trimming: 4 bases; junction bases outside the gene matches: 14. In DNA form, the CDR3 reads TGTGCCAGCAGTTTGCCCCCCTCGGGGGGGACCCAGGGGGCCAACGTCCTGACTTTC. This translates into CASSLPPSGGTQGANVLTF.

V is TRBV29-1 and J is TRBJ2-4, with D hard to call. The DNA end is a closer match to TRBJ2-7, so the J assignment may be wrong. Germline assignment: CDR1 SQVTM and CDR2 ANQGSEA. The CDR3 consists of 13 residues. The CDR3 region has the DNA TGCAGCGTTGTGAGTGGTCCTAGGAACGAGCAGTACTTC. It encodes CSVVSGPRNEQYF.

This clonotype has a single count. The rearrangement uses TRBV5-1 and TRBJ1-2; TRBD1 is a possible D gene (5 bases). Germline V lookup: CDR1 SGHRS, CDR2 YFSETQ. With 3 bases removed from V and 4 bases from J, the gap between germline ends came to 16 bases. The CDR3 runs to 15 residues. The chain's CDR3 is CASSSGAASPYGYTF. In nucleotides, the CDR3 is TGCGCCAGCAGCTCTGGGGCCGCGAGCCCCTATGGCTACACCTTC.

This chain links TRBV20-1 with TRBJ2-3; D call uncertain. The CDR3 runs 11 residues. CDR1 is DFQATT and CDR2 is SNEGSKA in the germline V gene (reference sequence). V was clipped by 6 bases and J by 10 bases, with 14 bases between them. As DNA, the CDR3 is TGCAGTGCCCCAATACTTGGTTCGCAGTATTTT. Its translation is CSAPILGSQYF.

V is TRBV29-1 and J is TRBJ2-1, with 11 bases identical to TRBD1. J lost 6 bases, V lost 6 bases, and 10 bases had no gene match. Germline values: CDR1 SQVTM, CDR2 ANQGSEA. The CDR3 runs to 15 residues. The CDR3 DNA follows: TGCAGCGTCGAGGGACAGGGGGAGATTGGCAATGAGCAGTTCTTC. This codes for CSVEGQGEIGNEQFF.

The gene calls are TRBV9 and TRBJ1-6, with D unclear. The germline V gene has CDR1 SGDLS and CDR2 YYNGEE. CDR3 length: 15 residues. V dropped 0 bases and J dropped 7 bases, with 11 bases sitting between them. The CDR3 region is CASSVAIGNNSPLHF. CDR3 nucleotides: TGTGCCAGCAGCGTAGCTATAGGCAACAATTCACCCCTCCACTTT.

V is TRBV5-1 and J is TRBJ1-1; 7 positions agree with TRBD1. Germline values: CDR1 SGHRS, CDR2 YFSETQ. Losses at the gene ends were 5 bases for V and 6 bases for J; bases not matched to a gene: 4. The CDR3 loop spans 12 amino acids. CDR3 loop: CASRITGAEAFF. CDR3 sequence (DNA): TGCGCCAGCAGAATAACAGGGGCTGAAGCTTTCTTT. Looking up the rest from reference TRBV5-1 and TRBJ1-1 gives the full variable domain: KAGVTQTPRYLIKTRGQQVTLSCSPISGHRSVSWYQQTPGQGLQFLFEYFSETQRNKGNFPGRFSGRQFSNSRSEMNVSTLELGDSALYLCASRITGAEAFFGQGTRLTVV.

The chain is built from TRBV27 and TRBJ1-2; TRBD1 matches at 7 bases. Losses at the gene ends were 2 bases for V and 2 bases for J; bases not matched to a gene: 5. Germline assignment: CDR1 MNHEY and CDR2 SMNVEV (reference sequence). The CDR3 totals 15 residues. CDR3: CASSLRAGGNYGYTF. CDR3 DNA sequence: TGTGCCAGCAGTTTAAGGGCAGGGGGAAACTATGGCTACACCTTC.

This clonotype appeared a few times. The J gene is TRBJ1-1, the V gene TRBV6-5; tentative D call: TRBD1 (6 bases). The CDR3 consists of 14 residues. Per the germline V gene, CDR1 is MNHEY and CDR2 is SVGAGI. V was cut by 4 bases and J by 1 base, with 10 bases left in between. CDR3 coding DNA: TGTGCCAGCAGTTCGTACAGGGCGAACACTGAAGCTTTCTTT. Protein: CASSSYRANTEAFF.

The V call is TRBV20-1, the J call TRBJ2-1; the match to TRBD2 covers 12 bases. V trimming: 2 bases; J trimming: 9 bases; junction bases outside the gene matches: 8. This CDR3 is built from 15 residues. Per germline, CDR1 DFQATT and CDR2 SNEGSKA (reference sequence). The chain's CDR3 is CSARSWASGGAEQFF. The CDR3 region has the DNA TGCAGTGCTAGATCTTGGGCTAGCGGGGGGGCTGAGCAGTTCTTC.

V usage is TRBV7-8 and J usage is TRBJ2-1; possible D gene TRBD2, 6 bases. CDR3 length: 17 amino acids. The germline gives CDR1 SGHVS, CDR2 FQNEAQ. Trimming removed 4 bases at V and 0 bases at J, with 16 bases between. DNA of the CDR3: TGTGCCAGCAGCTCAGACACCGGGAGTAGCTCCTACAATGAGCAGTTCTTC. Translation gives CASSSDTGSSSYNEQFF.

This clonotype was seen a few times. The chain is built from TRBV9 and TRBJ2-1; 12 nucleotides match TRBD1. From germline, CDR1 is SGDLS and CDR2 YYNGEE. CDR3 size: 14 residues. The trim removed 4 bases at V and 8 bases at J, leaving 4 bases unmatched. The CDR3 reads CASSPGTGGYEQFF. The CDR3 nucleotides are TGTGCCAGCAGCCCCGGGACAGGGGGCTATGAGCAGTTCTTC.

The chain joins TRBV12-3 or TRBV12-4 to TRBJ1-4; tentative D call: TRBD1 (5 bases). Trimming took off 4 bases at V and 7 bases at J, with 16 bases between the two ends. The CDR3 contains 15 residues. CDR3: CASSSWGSGGEKLFF. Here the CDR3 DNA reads TGTGCCAGCAGTTCCTGGGGTTCCGGGGGTGAAAAACTGTTTTTT.

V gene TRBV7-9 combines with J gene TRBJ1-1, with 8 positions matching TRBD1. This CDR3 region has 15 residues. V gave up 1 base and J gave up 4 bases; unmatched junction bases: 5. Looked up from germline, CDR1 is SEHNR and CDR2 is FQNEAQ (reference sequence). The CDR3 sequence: CASSLVRQGITEAFF. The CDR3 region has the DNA TGTGCCAGCAGCTTAGTCAGACAGGGGATCACTGAAGCTTTCTTT.

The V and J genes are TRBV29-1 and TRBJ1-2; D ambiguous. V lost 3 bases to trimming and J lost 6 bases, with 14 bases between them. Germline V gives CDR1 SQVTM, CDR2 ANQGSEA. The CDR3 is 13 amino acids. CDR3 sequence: CSVDRGTGNGYTF. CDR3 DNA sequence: TGCAGCGTTGATCGAGGAACGGGTAATGGCTACACCTTC.

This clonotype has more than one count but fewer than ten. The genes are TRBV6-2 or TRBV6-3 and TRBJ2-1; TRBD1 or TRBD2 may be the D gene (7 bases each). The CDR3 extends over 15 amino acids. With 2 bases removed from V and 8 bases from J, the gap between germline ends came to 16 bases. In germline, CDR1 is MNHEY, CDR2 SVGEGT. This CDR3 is CASSYGRGGSDEQFF. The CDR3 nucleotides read TGTGCCAGCAGTTACGGCAGGGGGGGATCTGATGAGCAGTTCTTC.

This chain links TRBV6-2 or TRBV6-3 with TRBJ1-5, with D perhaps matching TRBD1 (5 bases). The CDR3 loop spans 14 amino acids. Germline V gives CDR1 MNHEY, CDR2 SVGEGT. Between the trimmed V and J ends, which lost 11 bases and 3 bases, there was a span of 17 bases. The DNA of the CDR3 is TGTGCCGGCACGGGACGGGACTTCAATCAGCCCCAGCATTTT. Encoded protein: CAGTGRDFNQPQHF.

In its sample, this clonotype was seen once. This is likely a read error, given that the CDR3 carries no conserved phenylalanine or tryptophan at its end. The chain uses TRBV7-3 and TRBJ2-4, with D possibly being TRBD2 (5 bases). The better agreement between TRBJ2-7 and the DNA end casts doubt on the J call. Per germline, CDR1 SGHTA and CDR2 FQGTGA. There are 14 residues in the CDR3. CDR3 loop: CASSLVSGSYEQYL. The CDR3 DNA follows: TGTGCCAGCAGCTTAGTTTCTGGGAGCTACGAGCAGTACTTA.